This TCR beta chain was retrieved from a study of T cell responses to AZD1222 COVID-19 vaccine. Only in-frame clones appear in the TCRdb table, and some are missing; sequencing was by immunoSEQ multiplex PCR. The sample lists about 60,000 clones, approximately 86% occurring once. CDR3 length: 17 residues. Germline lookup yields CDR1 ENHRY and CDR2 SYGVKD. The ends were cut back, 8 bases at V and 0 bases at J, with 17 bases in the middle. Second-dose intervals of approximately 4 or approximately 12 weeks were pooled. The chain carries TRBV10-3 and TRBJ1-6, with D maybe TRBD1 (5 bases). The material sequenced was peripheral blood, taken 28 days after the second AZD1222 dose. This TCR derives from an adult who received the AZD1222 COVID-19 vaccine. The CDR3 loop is CAIGRVDRSSYNSPLHF. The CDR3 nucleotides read TGTGCCATCGGCAGGGTTGATAGGAGCTCCTATAATTCACCCCTCCACTTT.